This TCR beta chain stems from a study of CD8 T cells in Susac syndrome (dated by TCRdb to between 2017 and 2020). Background on the whole study: Whether CD8+ T cell activation and differentiation in Susac syndrome was antigen driven was tested using repertoire sequencing.

Turning to this clonotype: The antigen it binds to is not known. No much larger clonotype is one base removed from it; base qualities were not supplied.

CDR1 and CDR2 (SGHTA, FQGTGA) derive from the germline V gene. From the cysteine up to the phenylalanine, the CDR3 has a length of 16 residues. Only the CDR3 DNA is retained, 48 bases long and in frame from the first base. Trimming takes 1 base from V and 4 bases from J, and the germline ends sit 16 bases apart. Peripheral blood CD8+ and CD4+ T cells from healthy donors, Susac syndrome patients and multiple sclerosis patients were profiled by high-throughput TCR beta sequencing. The multiple sclerosis controls were treatment-naive patients who had stable or active relapsing-remitting disease and met the revised McDonald criteria. Bulk CD8+ and CD4+ T cells were purified by magnetic negative isolation, while CD8+ TEMRA cells were enriched using FACS. Blood was collected in EDTA tubes and processed within 24 hours, with PBMCs isolated through density gradient centrifugation. PBMCs intended for TCR sequencing were frozen in liquid nitrogen and were later thawed in a 37 degrees C water bath. Purity of sorted or isolated CD4+, CD8+ and CD8+ TEMRA cells was at least 90%.

The paper as a whole reports these results and caveats: The number of individuals in the TCR sequencing and HLA analysis was recognized as being relatively small.

RNA was extracted using the RNeasy kit, and roughly 0.45 to 1 microgram was reverse transcribed with random hexamers. The immunoSEQ multiplex PCR assay, covering 54 Vbeta and 13 Jbeta segments, was used to amplify TCR beta CDR3 regions. PCR amplification bias was corrected by using a synthetic template baseline for primer optimization and computational correction. Per the source publication's procedure: Reads were assigned to V, D and J genes according to IMGT and analyzed in immunoSEQ Analyzer, with only productive sequences retained. To calculate clonality, Shannon entropy was normalized by log2 of the number of productive unique sequences and then subtracted from one. For each patient and control, public and private clones were evaluated within the 100 most prevalent clones. Susac-specific clones were defined as absent from healthy and MS cohorts, roughly 1,100 published viral clones and other ImmuneACCESS disease sequences. TCRdb reprocessing: public reads trimmed at Q25 with fastp, clones called with MiXCR, in-frame beta chains kept. Every CDR3 protein is listed once, alongside the most common genes and DNA of its rows. The V and J calls shown here were made by TCRdb, not taken from the authors' results. The sample contains approximately 150,000 distinct CDR3 sequences, about 93% of them found a single time. Roughly 0.094% of the sample belongs to the ten largest clones.

The rearrangement joined TRBV7-3 to TRBJ2-5; the best D guess is TRBD1, with 5 bases matching. The sequenced sample consisted of CD4+ T cells from PBMCs. This sequence originates from a human donor with multiple sclerosis. The nucleotide sequence reads TGTGCCAGCAGCTTAAACCCGGCAGGGAATGGAGAGACCCAGTACTTC. This sequence encodes CASSLNPAGNGETQYF.